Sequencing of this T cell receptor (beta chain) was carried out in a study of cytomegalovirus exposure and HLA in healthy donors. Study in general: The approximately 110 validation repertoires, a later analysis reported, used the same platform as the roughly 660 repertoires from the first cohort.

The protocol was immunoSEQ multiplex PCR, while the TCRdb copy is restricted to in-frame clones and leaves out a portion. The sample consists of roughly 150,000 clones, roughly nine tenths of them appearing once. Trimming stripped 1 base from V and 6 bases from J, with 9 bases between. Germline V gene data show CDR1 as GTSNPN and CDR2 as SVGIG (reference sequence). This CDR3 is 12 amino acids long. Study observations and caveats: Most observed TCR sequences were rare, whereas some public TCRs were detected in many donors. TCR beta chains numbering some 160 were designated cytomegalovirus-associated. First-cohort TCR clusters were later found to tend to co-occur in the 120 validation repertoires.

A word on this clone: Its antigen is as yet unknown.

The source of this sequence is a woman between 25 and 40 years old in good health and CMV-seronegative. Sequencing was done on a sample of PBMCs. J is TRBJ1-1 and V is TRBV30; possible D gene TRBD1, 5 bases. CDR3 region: CAWSEGGAEAFF. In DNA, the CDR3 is TGTGCCTGGAGTGAAGGAGGGGCTGAAGCTTTCTTT.